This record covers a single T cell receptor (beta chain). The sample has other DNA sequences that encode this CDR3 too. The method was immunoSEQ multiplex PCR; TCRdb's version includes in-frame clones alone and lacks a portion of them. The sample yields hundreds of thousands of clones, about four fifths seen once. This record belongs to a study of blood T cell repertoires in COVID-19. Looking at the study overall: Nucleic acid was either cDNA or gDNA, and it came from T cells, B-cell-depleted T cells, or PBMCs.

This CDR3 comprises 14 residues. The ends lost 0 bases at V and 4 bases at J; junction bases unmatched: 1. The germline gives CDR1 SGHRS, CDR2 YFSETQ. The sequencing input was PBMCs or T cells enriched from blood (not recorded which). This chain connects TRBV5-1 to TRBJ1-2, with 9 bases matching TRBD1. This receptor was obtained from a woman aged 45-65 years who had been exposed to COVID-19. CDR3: CASSLEGQGYGYTF. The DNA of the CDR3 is TGCGCCAGCAGCTTGGAGGGACAGGGCTATGGCTACACCTTC.